A selection of T cell receptor beta chains follows, all from one sample in a study of spatial heterogeneity in lung cancer. From the 5' RACE reads, TCRdb called clonotypes with MiXCR, one entry per CDR3 protein. The data hold about 47,000 distinct CDR3 sequences, with about 7.4% observed a single time. The material sequenced was PBMCs, taken at follow-up. The receptors derive from a female donor with early-stage non-small cell lung cancer. Both conserved end residues are part of each CDR3. A D gene is named only where the DNA matches it firmly. A row's size may be missing; if present it is once, few, many or a size class.

>TRBV28|many|TRBD1|TRBJ2-2
TGTGCCGCAGGCGGGACAGGATCCTTAACGAACACCGGGGAGCTGTTTTTT
CAAGGTGSLTNTGELFF
>TRBV20-1|many|NA|TRBJ1-5
TGCAGTGCTAGCAACAGGAATCAGCCCCAGCATTTT
CSASNRNQPQHF
>TRBV5-1|few|TRBD1|TRBJ2-2
TGCGCCAGCAGCTCAACACAGGGGCCCGGGGAGCTGTTTTTT
CASSSTQGPGELFF
>TRBV12-3/TRBV12-4|NA|NA|TRBJ2-7
TGTGCCAGCAGTTCCGGAATCGGACAGGGCGGGAGCGAGCAGTACTTC
CASSSGIGQGGSEQYF
>TRBV6-1|few|NA|TRBJ1-4
TGTGCCAGCAGTGGGCAGGGTAATGAAAAACTGTTTTTT
CASSGQGNEKLFF
>TRBV6-2/TRBV6-3|many|TRBD2|TRBJ2-7
TGTGCCAGCAGATCCTACTCTGCGGGGGGTAGTTACGAGCAGTACTTC
CASRSYSAGGSYEQYF
>TRBV5-1|many|TRBD2|TRBJ2-1
TGCGCCAGCACGGGGGGGGCCGGGGCCTACAATGAGCAGTTCTTC
CASTGGAGAYNEQFF
>TRBV12-3/TRBV12-4|many|TRBD1|TRBJ1-1
TGTGCCAGTGAACAGGGACAGGCGAACACTGAAGCTTTCTTT
CASEQGQANTEAFF
>TRBV11-2|many|TRBD2|TRBJ2-1
TGTGCCAGCAGCTTGTTAGCGGGGGGTTTCGATGAGCAGTTCTTC
CASSLLAGGFDEQFF
>TRBV29-1|NA|NA|TRBJ2-2
TGCAGCGTTGAGAATTCAGCGGCCGGGGAGCTGTTTTTT
CSVENSAAGELFF
>TRBV15|few|TRBD2|TRBJ2-5
TGTGCCACCAGCAGAGATCCAGCGGGGCAAGAGACCCAGTACTTC
CATSRDPAGQETQYF
>TRBV5-5|few|NA|TRBJ1-5
TGTGCCAGCAGCTTGGGCAGGGTACTAGTTCAGCCCCAGCATTTT
CASSLGRVLVQPQHF
>TRBV5-1|many|TRBD1|TRBJ1-4
TGCGCCAGCAGCTATGGACAGGGGCGTGCTGAAAAACTGTTTTTT
CASSYGQGRAEKLFF
>TRBV7-6|NA|TRBD1|TRBJ2-2
TGTGCCAGCAGCTTCCCCCGGACAGGCCCAAACACCGGGGAGCTGTTTTTT
CASSFPRTGPNTGELFF
>TRBV28|many|NA|TRBJ1-5
TGTGCCAGCAGAGAACCTCAGGGCAGGAATCAGCCCCAGCATTTT
CASREPQGRNQPQHF
>TRBV14|many|NA|TRBJ1-2
TGTGCCAGCAGCCAAGGGACAGACTATGGCTACACCTTC
CASSQGTDYGYTF
>TRBV2|many|NA|TRBJ2-5
TGTGCCAGCACGGTTATCCGGGGAGCCCAGTACTTC
CASTVIRGAQYF
>TRBV3-1|NA|TRBD2|TRBJ2-3
TGTGCCAGCAGCCAAGCAGGACTAGCGGGGGCGGATACGCAGTATTTT
CASSQAGLAGADTQYF
>TRBV20-1|many|NA|TRBJ1-2
TGCAGTGCTAGGGACGGCGGCTATGGCTACACCTTC
CSARDGGYGYTF
>TRBV6-5|few|NA|TRBJ2-5
TGTGCCAGCAGTTTATCCGCAGCGTCAGTCCAAGAGACCCAGTACTTC
CASSLSAASVQETQYF
>TRBV28|many|NA|TRBJ2-3
TGTGCCAGCAGTATCCTCGGGACTCTCAGCACAGATACGCAGTATTTT
CASSILGTLSTDTQYF
>TRBV24-1|NA|NA|TRBJ1-2
TGTGCCTCCCCCTACCCGGGAGACACCAGTAACTATGGCTACACCTTC
CASPYPGDTSNYGYTF
>TRBV6-2/TRBV6-3|NA|TRBD2|TRBJ2-1
TGTGCCAGCAGTTATCGACGCGGGACTAGCGGGGGAGAGCAGTTCTTC
CASSYRRGTSGGEQFF
>TRBV7-9|many|TRBD1|TRBJ1-4
TGTGCCAGCAGCCGGGACAGGGGGCGAAATGAAAAACTGTTTTTT
CASSRDRGRNEKLFF
>TRBV3-1|NA|NA|TRBJ2-3
TGTGCCAGCAGCCAATATTTAGGGACCCTCAGTACGCAGTATTTT
CASSQYLGTLSTQYF
>TRBV5-5|many|TRBD1|TRBJ1-5
TGTGCCAGCAGCTTGGAAATAACAGGGGTGAAGAATCAGCCCCAGCATTTT
CASSLEITGVKNQPQHF
>TRBV7-2|many|NA|TRBJ1-3
TGTGCCAGCAGCTTACAGGATTTCTCTGGAAACACCATATATTTT
CASSLQDFSGNTIYF
>TRBV7-2|NA|TRBD1|TRBJ1-3
TGTGCCAGCAGCTCTCAACAGGGGGGCTCTGGAAACACCATATATTTT
CASSSQQGGSGNTIYF
>TRBV12-3/TRBV12-4|many|TRBD2|TRBJ2-7
TGTGCCAGCAGGACTAGCGGGGGGTACAACTACGAGCAGTACTTC
CASRTSGGYNYEQYF
>TRBV18|few|NA|TRBJ2-1
TGTGCCAGCTCACCACAGATAAGACAGGACCCTGAGCAGTTCTTC
CASSPQIRQDPEQFF
>TRBV20-1|many|TRBD1|TRBJ2-7
TGCAGTGCTACTGGACAGGTCACCTACGAGCAGTACTTC
CSATGQVTYEQYF
>TRBV18|many|TRBD2|TRBJ2-3
TGTGCCAGCTCACCCCCAAGCGGGGGGGGAGATACGCAGTATTTT
CASSPPSGGGDTQYF
>TRBV5-6|NA|TRBD1|TRBJ2-7
TGTGCCAGCACCGAATCACAGGGGGGCGCCCCCTACGAGCAGTACTTC
CASTESQGGAPYEQYF
>TRBV21-1|many|NA|TRBJ1-1
TGTGCCAGCAGCAAAACGGGCAGGGCGGTCACTGAAGCTTTCTTT
CASSKTGRAVTEAFF
>TRBV20-1|many|NA|TRBJ1-4
TGCAGTGCTAGAGTGGGATGGCTCGCAACTAATGAAAAACTGTTTTTT
CSARVGWLATNEKLFF
>TRBV20-1|many|TRBD2|TRBJ2-3
TGCAGGGGAGGGAGCGGGGGGCGGCTGGATACGCAGTATTTT
CRGGSGGRLDTQYF
>TRBV24-1|many|TRBD1|TRBJ2-1
TGTGCCACCAGGGACGGGACAGGGGGGGCCTCCTACAATGAGCAGTTCTTC
CATRDGTGGASYNEQFF
>TRBV10-3|many|TRBD1|TRBJ1-1
TGTGCCATCAGCGAGGGATCCCAGGGGGCCGCGATCACTGAAGCTTTCTTT
CAISEGSQGAAITEAFF
>TRBV6-2/TRBV6-3|few|TRBD1|TRBJ1-6
TGTGCCAGCAGTTACTCGGAGACAGGGGCTCGAACCATCTATAATTCACCCCTCCACTTT
CASSYSETGARTIYNSPLHF
>TRBV20-1|few|NA|TRBJ2-2
TGCAGTGCTAGGAACCCCTCACGCACCGGGGAGCTGTTTTTT
CSARNPSRTGELFF
>TRBV29-1|few|NA|TRBJ1-2
TGCAGCGTTGGGATAGAACTAAACTATGGCTACACCTTC
CSVGIELNYGYTF
>TRBV24-1|many|TRBD1|TRBJ1-2
TGTGCCACCAGTGATCCAAGGACAGGCAACTATGGCTACACCTTC
CATSDPRTGNYGYTF
>TRBV9|NA|TRBD1|TRBJ1-2
TGTGCCAGCAGCGTAGGACAGGGGGTTTTGAGCACCTTC
CASSVGQGVLSTF
>TRBV24-1|few|NA|TRBJ2-5
TGTGCCACCAGCCTTCCGGGAGTCCAAGAGACCCAGTACTTC
CATSLPGVQETQYF